The 12 T cell receptor beta chains below were found in one sample sequenced in a study of blood T cell repertoires in COVID-19 (dated by TCRdb to about 2020). The protocol used for the library was the immunoSEQ multiplex PCR assay. TCRdb took this table from immuneACCESS and kept in-frame rearrangements with V and J called. Such tables lack part of the clones; where checked against another copy, unresolved V genes explain under half of the gap, and the rest is unexplained. For this sample there are roughly 250,000 clones; approximately 83% appear just once. The biggest ten clones account for under 2.5% of the sample. The sequenced sample was PBMCs or T cells enriched from blood (not recorded which). The origin of the receptors is a woman aged 50 to 60 who had recovered from COVID-19.

This chain uses TRBV28 with TRBJ1-1; TRBD1 agrees at 11 bases. The CDR3 totals 16 residues. CDR1 and CDR2 (germline): MDHEN, SYDVKM. V lost 6 bases, J lost 3 bases, and 9 bases stayed unmatched. CDR3 protein: CASRTPGTGGYTEAFF. The CDR3 DNA reads TGTGCCAGCAGAACACCCGGGACAGGGGGTTACACTGAAGCTTTCTTT.

This chain links TRBV13 with TRBJ1-1, with D tentatively TRBD1 (5 bases). The length of the CDR3 is 14 residues. The germline V gene encodes CDR1 PRHDT and CDR2 FYEKMQ (reference sequence). Trimming took 2 bases from V and 5 from J, leaving 12 bases between them. The CDR3 nucleotides read TGTGCCAGCAGCTTAACGGGGGTTCGGACTGAAGCTTTCTTT. Translated: CASSLTGVRTEAFF.

The gene calls are TRBV28 and TRBJ1-3, with a weak D call TRBD1 (5 bases). The CDR3 sequence is 15 residues long. V was pared by 4 bases and J by 0 bases, with 10 bases between. Germline CDR1 MDHEN, CDR2 SYDVKM. CDR3 bases: TGTGCCAGCAGTTATAGGGGAATCTCTGGAAACACCATATATTTT. Its translation is CASSYRGISGNTIYF.

The J gene is TRBJ2-7, the V gene TRBV6-5; D unresolved. The V end lost 5 bases, the J end lost 6 bases, and 14 bases lay between the germline ends. This CDR3 contains 13 residues. Germline V gene data show CDR1 as MNHEY and CDR2 as SVGAGI. The CDR3 sequence is CASSLLLRSEQYF. DNA for the CDR3: TGTGCCAGCAGTCTTCTTCTGCGGAGCGAGCAGTACTTC.

The rearrangement joins TRBV2 to TRBJ2-3; TRBD2 is a possible D gene (6 bases). Germline-derived CDR1 and CDR2 are SNHLY and FYNNEI. The CDR3 sequence is 16 residues long. Trimming cost V 5 bases and J 2 bases, with 17 bases left between them. CDR3 amino acids: CASSPGSSWATDTQYF. The CDR3 DNA follows: TGTGCCAGCAGTCCCGGGAGTAGTTGGGCCACAGATACGCAGTATTTT.

The chain combines TRBV5-1 with TRBJ1-2, with a tentative D call TRBD1 (6 bases). The CDR3 consists of 16 residues. The V end was cut by 2 bases, the J end by 7 bases, with 21 bases between. Germline CDR1 and CDR2: SGHRS and YFSETQ. CDR3 DNA sequence: TGCGCCAGCAGCTTATCGGGGACAAGGGTATCGAGTGGCTACACCTTC. This codes for CASSLSGTRVSSGYTF.

In its sample, this clone was seen a few times. The chain links TRBV3-1 (or the pseudogene TRBV3-2) to TRBJ1-1; D might be TRBD1 (6 bases). From germline, CDR1 is LGHDT and CDR2 YNNKEL (reference sequence). The CDR3 spans 13 residues. Trimming left V 0 bases short and J 11 bases short, with 13 bases between. The CDR3 DNA reads TGTGCCAGCAGCCAAGATCGGGGGGGGGCCGCTTTCTTT. Translation: CASSQDRGGAAFF.

CDR3 protein: CASRLAIGDSSRGQETQYF. The CDR3 bases are TGTGCAAGTCGCTTAGCGATAGGGGACTCATCTCGGGGCCAAGAGACCCAGTACTTC. The rearrangement uses TRBV12-2 and TRBJ2-5; the table's D call TRBD2 went unverified against the DNA. TRBV12-2 is assigned pseudogene status. The CDR3 spans 19 residues.

The rearrangement links TRBV12-3 or TRBV12-4 to TRBJ1-5; D possibly corresponds to TRBD1 (6 bases). V was trimmed by 7 bases and J by 6 bases, leaving 13 bases between them. The CDR3 extends over 13 amino acids. The CDR3 spells CASTLDRFQPQHF. The CDR3 bases are TGTGCCAGCACCCTTGACAGGTTTCAGCCCCAGCATTTT.

The genes are TRBV20-1 and TRBJ2-4; 8 bases fit TRBD2. This CDR3 region has 18 residues. Germline assignment: CDR1 DFQATT and CDR2 SNEGSKA (reference sequence). The V and J ends lost 3 bases and 8 bases, in that order; junction bases with no gene match: 21. The CDR3 sequence: CSASPPGGPSGLTDIQYF. DNA of the CDR3: TGCAGTGCTAGTCCCCCCGGGGGGCCTAGCGGGTTGACAGACATTCAGTACTTC.

The V gene is TRBV19, the J gene TRBJ2-2; 12 bases align to TRBD2. Per the germline V gene, CDR1 is LNHDA and CDR2 is SQIVND (reference sequence). The V and J ends lost 6 bases and 5 bases, in that order; junction bases with no gene match: 10. There are 17 residues in the CDR3. This CDR3 is CASSRVTSGSGTGELFF. CDR3 nucleotides: TGTGCCAGTAGCCGGGTGACTAGCGGGAGCGGAACCGGGGAGCTGTTTTTT.

The V gene is TRBV18, the J gene TRBJ2-7; 10 positions match TRBD2. CDR3 length equals 14 residues. Per germline, CDR1 KGHSH and CDR2 LQKENI. With 6 bases clipped from V and 6 bases from J, the junction kept 8 bases outside the gene matches. Here the CDR3 reads CASSRLAGGLEQYF. CDR3 DNA sequence: TGTGCCAGCTCTCGACTAGCGGGTGGCCTCGAGCAGTACTTC.